This TCR beta chain was retrieved from a study of T cells in Graves' hyperthyroidism and ophthalmopathy. Study observations and caveats: Most thyroid clonotypes that were expanded above 0.001 also turned up in blood.

This clonotype has a count of ten or more. Its cognate antigen is unknown. V dropped 4 bases and J dropped 4 bases, with 8 bases sitting between them. Germline loops: CDR1 SGHTA, CDR2 FQGNSA. The CDR3 is 12 amino acids. Amplification yielded TCR beta CDR3 regions, with RNA transcripts as the source. TCR CDR3 regions were first amplified by RT-PCR with HTBI primers. Each CDR3 protein is one row after TCRdb ran MiXCR on the multiplex PCR reads. The repertoire consists of roughly 700,000 distinct CDR3 sequences, with just over 35% occurring once and the leading ten covering around 30%. Graves' hyperthyroidism showing no ophthalmopathy progression within 18 months was considered stable. Using 10 ml of fresh peripheral blood, PBMCs were prepared.

The receptor was isolated from a woman aged 40 to 50 with Graves' hyperthyroidism. Sequenced material: blood. The chain joins TRBV7-2 to TRBJ2-7; D unclear. In nucleotides, the CDR3 is TGTGCCAGCAGCTCTGGGTGGTACGAGCAGTACTTC. It encodes CASSSGWYEQYF.